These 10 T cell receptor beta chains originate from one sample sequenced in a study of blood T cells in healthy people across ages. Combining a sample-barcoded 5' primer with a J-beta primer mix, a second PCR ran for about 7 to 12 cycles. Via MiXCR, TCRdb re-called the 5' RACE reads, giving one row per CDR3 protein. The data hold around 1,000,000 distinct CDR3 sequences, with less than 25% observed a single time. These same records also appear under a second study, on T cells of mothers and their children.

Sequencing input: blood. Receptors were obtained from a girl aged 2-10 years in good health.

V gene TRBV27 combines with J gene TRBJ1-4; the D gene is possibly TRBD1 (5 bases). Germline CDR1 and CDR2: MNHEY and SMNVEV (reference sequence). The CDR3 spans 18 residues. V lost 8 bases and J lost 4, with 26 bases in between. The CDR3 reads CASRRGRPQGRVNEKLFF. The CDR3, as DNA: TGTGCCAGCCGGCGGGGACGTCCTCAGGGAAGGGTTAATGAAAAACTGTTTTTT.

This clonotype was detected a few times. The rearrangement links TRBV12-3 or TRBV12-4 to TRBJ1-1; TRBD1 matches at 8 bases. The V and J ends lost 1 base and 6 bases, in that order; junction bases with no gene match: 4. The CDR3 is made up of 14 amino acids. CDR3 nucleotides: TGTGCCAGCAGTTTAGTTACAGGGGGGTCTGAAGCTTTCTTT. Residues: CASSLVTGGSEAFF.

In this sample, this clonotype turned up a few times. Here the CDR3 reads CASSLDGSSRDTQYF. CDR3 nucleotides: TGTGCCAGCAGCTTAGACGGGAGTTCCAGAGATACGCAGTATTTT. The genes are TRBV7-2 and TRBJ2-3, with a possible D match to TRBD2 (6 bases). This CDR3 comprises 15 residues. V shed 1 base and J shed 5 bases, with 13 bases lying between them. The germline V gene encodes CDR1 SGHTA and CDR2 FQGNSA. Using reference TRBV7-2 and TRBJ2-3 for the parts outside the CDR3, the full variable domain is GAGVSQSPSNKVTEKGKDVELRCDPISGHTALYWYRQSLGQGLEFLIYFQGNSAPDKSGLPSDRFSAERTGGSVSTLTIQRTQQEDSAVYLCASSLDGSSRDTQYFGPGTRLTVL.

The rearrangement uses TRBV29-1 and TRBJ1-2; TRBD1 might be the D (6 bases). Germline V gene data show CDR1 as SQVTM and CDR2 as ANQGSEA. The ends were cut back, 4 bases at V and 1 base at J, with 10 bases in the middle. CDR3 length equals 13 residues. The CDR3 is CSVAGQLNYGYTF. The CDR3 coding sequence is TGCAGCGTTGCGGGACAACTTAACTATGGCTACACCTTC.

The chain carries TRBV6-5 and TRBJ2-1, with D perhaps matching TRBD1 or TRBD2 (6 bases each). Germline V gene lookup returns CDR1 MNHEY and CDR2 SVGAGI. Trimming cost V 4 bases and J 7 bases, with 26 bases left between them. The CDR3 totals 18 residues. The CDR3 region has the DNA TGTGCCAGCAGTTCCCTCGACCGGGGGCCAAGCACCTCGAATGAGCAGTTCTTC. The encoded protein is CASSSLDRGPSTSNEQFF.

CDR3 in amino acids: CANRAQVNTEAFF. The CDR3 DNA is TGTGCCAACAGAGCCCAGGTTAACACTGAAGCTTTCTTT. V is TRBV12-3 or TRBV12-4 and J is TRBJ1-1, with D unresolved. The CDR3 totals 13 residues. V lost 10 bases and J lost 2, with 14 bases in between.

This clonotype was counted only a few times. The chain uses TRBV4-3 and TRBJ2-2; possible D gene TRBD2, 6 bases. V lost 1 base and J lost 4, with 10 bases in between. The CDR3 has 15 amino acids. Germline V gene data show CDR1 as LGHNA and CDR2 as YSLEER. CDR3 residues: CASSQVSGSTGELFF. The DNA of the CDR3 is TGCGCCAGCAGCCAAGTCTCCGGGAGCACCGGGGAGCTGTTTTTT.

CDR3 DNA sequence: TGTGCCAGCAGCTCAAAGGCGGGAGACGGACCCTACGAGCAGTACTTC. Translation gives CASSSKAGDGPYEQYF. The V call is TRBV7-2, the J call TRBJ2-7; the match to TRBD2 covers 7 bases. Germline trimming cut 4 bases from V and 2 bases from J; bases unmatched to any gene: 11. This CDR3 is built from 16 residues. Looked up from germline, CDR1 is SGHTA and CDR2 is FQGNSA.

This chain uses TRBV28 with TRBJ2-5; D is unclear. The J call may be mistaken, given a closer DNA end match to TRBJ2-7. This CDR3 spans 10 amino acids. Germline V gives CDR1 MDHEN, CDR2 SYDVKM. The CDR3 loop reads CASSLVEQYF. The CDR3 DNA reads TGTGCCAGCAGCTTAGTCGAGCAGTACTTC.

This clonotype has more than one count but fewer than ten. CDR3 loop: CASMGALGDTQYF. The DNA for the CDR3 is TGTGCCAGCATGGGAGCTTTAGGGGATACGCAGTATTTT. The genes are TRBV6-2 or TRBV6-3 and TRBJ2-3, with D perhaps matching TRBD2 (5 bases). Germline CDR1 reads MNHEY; CDR2 reads SVGEGT. The CDR3 has 13 amino acids. Trimming stripped 7 bases from V and 6 bases from J, with 14 bases between.